The next 26 T cell receptor beta chains were all read from a single sample in a study of T cell responses to AZD1222 COVID-19 vaccine. Using immunoSEQ multiplex PCR, the repertoire was profiled, and TCRdb retains in-frame clones only, with some absent. The sample yields 150,000 or so clones, approximately 91% seen once. The sample here was peripheral blood, taken 28 days after the second AZD1222 dose. These receptors were taken from an adult who received the AZD1222 COVID-19 vaccine.

This chain joins TRBV28 and TRBJ2-3; D call uncertain. Germline values: CDR1 MDHEN, CDR2 SYDVKM. The CDR3 has 14 amino acids. V was clipped by 5 bases and J by 3 bases, with 12 bases between them. CDR3 DNA: TGTGCCAGCAGTGTCCCCCTAGGTACAGATACGCAGTATTTT. Protein sequence: CASSVPLGTDTQYF. The whole variable domain, remainder taken from reference TRBV28 and TRBJ2-3, is DVKVTQSSRYLVKRTGEKVFLECVQDMDHENMFWYRQDPGLGLRLIYFSYDVKMKEKGDIPEGYSVSREKKERFSLILESASTNQTSMYLCASSVPLGTDTQYFGPGTRLTVL.

V is TRBV5-1 and J is TRBJ2-7; D unclear. With 4 bases removed from V and 3 bases from J, the gap between germline ends came to 11 bases. The CDR3 contains 13 residues. The germline CDR1 and CDR2 sequences are SGHRS and YFSETQ. The CDR3 DNA is TGCGCCAGCAGCCAGAGCCCCGGCTACGAGCAGTACTTC. Translated: CASSQSPGYEQYF.

CDR3 amino acids: CASSVRQGWETEAFF. In nucleotides, the CDR3 is TGTGCCAGCAGCGTCCGACAGGGGTGGGAGACTGAAGCTTTCTTT. The chain joins TRBV7-9 to TRBJ1-1; 8 nucleotides line up with TRBD1. Germline V gene lookup returns CDR1 SEHNR and CDR2 FQNEAQ (reference sequence). CDR3 length equals 15 residues. J lost 5 bases, V lost 5 bases, and 10 bases had no gene match.

The rearrangement joins TRBV9 to TRBJ2-1, with D hard to call. The germline V gene has CDR1 SGDLS and CDR2 YYNGEE. The CDR3 length is 17 residues. Trimming pared 0 bases from V and 4 bases from J, leaving 17 bases between. The CDR3 bases are TGTGCCAGCAGCGTAGCCTCTGGCAGCTCTGGGTACAATGAGCAGTTCTTC. Protein product: CASSVASGSSGYNEQFF. Using reference TRBV9 and TRBJ2-1 for the parts outside the CDR3, the full variable domain is DSGVTQTPKHLITATGQRVTLRCSPRSGDLSVYWYQQSLDQGLQFLIQYYNGEERAKGNILERFSAQQFPDLHSELNLSSLELGDSALYFCASSVASGSSGYNEQFFGPGTRLTVL.

J is TRBJ2-1 and V is TRBV24-1; the match to TRBD2 covers 14 bases. CDR3 size: 16 residues. The V gene end was trimmed by 4 bases and the J gene end by 6 bases; junction bases not matched to a gene: 4. Per germline, CDR1 KGHDR and CDR2 SFDVKD. The chain's CDR3 is CATSDPTSGRANEQFF. CDR3 coding DNA: TGTGCCACCAGTGACCCGACTAGCGGGAGGGCCAATGAGCAGTTCTTC.

This clone was found once. The chain has TRBV29-1 and TRBJ2-1; 10 bases fit TRBD1. Germline CDR1 SQVTM, CDR2 ANQGSEA. The CDR3 consists of 14 residues. J gave up 3 bases and V 1 base, and 0 bases lay outside the gene matches. In nucleotides, the CDR3 is TGCAGCGTTGAAGGGGACAGGGGCTACAATGAGCAGTTCTTC. It yields the protein CSVEGDRGYNEQFF.

The rearrangement joins TRBV30 to TRBJ2-7; no reliable D call. V lost 5 bases and J lost 7, with 12 bases in between. This CDR3 has 11 amino acids. Looked up from germline, CDR1 is GTSNPN and CDR2 is SVGIG (reference sequence). The chain's CDR3 is CAWASLREQYF. In nucleotides, the CDR3 is TGTGCCTGGGCCTCTCTACGTGAGCAGTACTTC.

The gene calls are TRBV14 and TRBJ1-1, with a possible D match to TRBD1 (5 bases). V was cut by 4 bases and J by 5 bases, with 11 bases left in between. Germline V CDR1 and CDR2: SGHDN, FVKESK. There are 13 residues in the CDR3. Here the CDR3 reads CASSLGRETEAFF. In nucleotides, the CDR3 is TGTGCCAGCAGCCTAGGCAGGGAGACTGAAGCTTTCTTT.

The rearrangement uses TRBV30 and TRBJ1-6; a possible D gene is TRBD1 (5 bases). The germline gives CDR1 GTSNPN, CDR2 SVGIG (reference sequence). The CDR3 is 18 residues long. The V end was cut by 3 bases, the J end by 0 bases, with 18 bases between. The CDR3 protein is CAWSDDRRASSYNSPLHF. Here the CDR3 DNA reads TGTGCCTGGAGCGACGACAGACGGGCGAGCTCCTATAATTCACCCCTCCACTTT.

The chain couples TRBV18 to TRBJ1-4, with D perhaps TRBD1 (5 bases). Germline-derived CDR1 and CDR2 are KGHSH and LQKENI. CDR3 size: 14 residues. V shed 6 bases and J shed 7 bases, with 15 bases lying between them. The CDR3 region is CASSQQGPSEKLFF. The CDR3 DNA follows: TGTGCCAGCTCGCAGCAGGGCCCTAGTGAAAAACTGTTTTTT.

This clone was observed a few times. The chain recombines TRBV2 with TRBJ2-1, with 13 bases aligning to TRBD2. With V trimmed by 2 bases and J by 8 bases, 6 bases remained unmatched. Germline V lookup: CDR1 SNHLY, CDR2 FYNNEI. The CDR3 has 16 amino acids. The CDR3 is CASSERRLAGGHEQFF. CDR3 bases: TGTGCCAGCAGTGAACGGAGACTAGCGGGAGGTCATGAGCAGTTCTTC.

The chain combines TRBV7-3 with TRBJ1-1; a weak D match, TRBD1 (5 bases). V lost 5 bases to trimming and J lost 3 bases, with 10 bases between them. Germline lookup yields CDR1 SGHTA and CDR2 FQGTGA. CDR3 size: 13 residues. The CDR3 DNA reads TGTGCCAGCAGCCCCCCGGGGGACACTGAAGCTTTCTTT. This encodes CASSPPGDTEAFF.

This clone was counted a few times. Compared with germline, one end of the junction differs, possibly owing to a read error. The V gene is TRBV6-5, the J gene TRBJ2-5; D not resolved. The germline V gene has CDR1 MNHEY and CDR2 SVGAGI. This CDR3 is built from 13 residues. The CDR3 is CASSRRVQQTQYF. The CDR3, as DNA: TGTGCCAGCAGTCGCCGGGTCCAACAGACCCAGTACTTC.

The chain couples TRBV28 to TRBJ1-6, with D hard to call. Germline CDR1 MDHEN, CDR2 SYDVKM. V was cut by 6 bases and J by 6 bases, with 6 bases left in between. This CDR3 has 12 amino acids. CDR3 residues: CASSLFNSPLHF. CDR3 nucleotide sequence: TGTGCCAGCAGCCTATTTAATTCACCCCTCCACTTT.

This sequence joins TRBV4-1 and TRBJ2-7; D might be TRBD2 (5 bases). V lost 2 bases and J lost 4, with 12 bases in between. Germline lookup yields CDR1 MGHRA and CDR2 YSYEKL. The CDR3 consists of 14 residues. DNA for the CDR3: TGCGCCAGCAGCCAAAGAGGGCAGGAATACGAGCAGTACTTC. This translates into CASSQRGQEYEQYF.

This chain links TRBV9 with TRBJ2-1, with D possibly matching TRBD1 (5 bases). Germline V gives CDR1 SGDLS, CDR2 YYNGEE. Trimming took 0 bases from V and 9 from J, leaving 13 bases between them. This CDR3 is 14 amino acids long. The CDR3 DNA sequence: TGTGCCAGCAGCGTAGGTCCAGGGATGAGTGAGCAGTTCTTC. Translation gives CASSVGPGMSEQFF.

This clone was found a few times. V and J are TRBV2 and TRBJ2-1; D gene uncertain. Trimming took off 4 bases at V and 9 bases at J, with 22 bases between the two ends. CDR1 and CDR2 from the germline V gene are SNHLY and FYNNEI. The CDR3 runs 16 residues. CDR3 protein: CASSVKGPLDTCEQFF. The CDR3 DNA is TGTGCCAGCAGTGTAAAAGGGCCTCTTGACACGTGTGAGCAGTTCTTC.

The J gene is TRBJ1-4, the V gene TRBV5-1; no clear D. Germline CDR1 and CDR2: SGHRS and YFSETQ. CDR3 length: 15 amino acids. V was shortened by 2 bases and J by 8 bases, with 16 bases between the two germline ends. CDR3 coding DNA: TGCGCCAGCAGCTTAGGTTTAGGGAGGGAAGAAAAACTGTTTTTT. It is translated as CASSLGLGREEKLFF.

This chain joins TRBV23-1 and TRBJ2-7; 7 positions match TRBD1. TRBV23-1 is labeled an ORF, and its function is uncertain. V lost 2 bases to trimming and J lost 0 bases; unmatched junction nucleotides: 7. CDR3 length: 16 residues. The CDR3 loop reads CASSQRRQGYSYEQYF. The DNA for the CDR3 is TGCGCCAGCAGTCAACGTCGACAGGGATACTCCTACGAGCAGTACTTC.

The rearrangement links TRBV5-1 to TRBJ1-2; weak D call: TRBD1 (6 bases). The V gene lost 4 bases and the J gene lost 2 bases, with 12 bases spanning the gap. CDR1 and CDR2 from the germline V gene are SGHRS and YFSETQ. This CDR3 contains 14 residues. Written as DNA, the CDR3 is TGCGCCAGCAGCGCGGACAGCTCAAACTATGGCTACACCTTC. This sequence encodes CASSADSSNYGYTF.

This clone came up once. V usage is TRBV27 and J usage is TRBJ2-5, with D hard to call. The V gene's germline CDR1 is MNHEY and CDR2 SMNVEV (reference sequence). Deletions cut 10 bases from V and 5 bases from J, with 8 bases between. This CDR3 region has 10 residues. The CDR3 spells CAILVETQYF. CDR3 bases: TGTGCCATCCTGGTGGAGACCCAGTACTTC.

In nucleotides, the CDR3 is TGTGCCAGCAGGGGGGACGGAAAAACCTACGAGCAGTACTTC. Amino acid sequence: CASRGDGKTYEQYF. J is TRBJ2-7 and V is TRBV7-9; either TRBD1 or TRBD2 may fit D (5 bases each). CDR1 SEHNR and CDR2 FQNEAQ come from the germline V gene (reference sequence). The CDR3 totals 14 residues. Trimming removed 6 bases from V and 2 bases from J, with 14 bases in between.

This sequence joins TRBV18 and TRBJ2-7; 14 bases are a match to TRBD2. The CDR3 spans 15 residues. Germline values: CDR1 KGHSH, CDR2 LQKENI. Trimming cost V 1 base and J 4 bases; bases outside gene matches: 0. The CDR3 reads CASSPRTSGRYEQYF. As DNA, the CDR3 is TGTGCCAGCTCACCACGGACTAGCGGGAGGTACGAGCAGTACTTC. The whole variable domain, remainder taken from reference TRBV18 and TRBJ2-7, is NAGVMQNPRHLVRRRGQEARLRCSPMKGHSHVYWYRQLPEEGLKFMVYLQKENIIDESGMPKERFSAEFPKEGPSILRIQQVVRGDSAAYFCASSPRTSGRYEQYFGPGTRLTVT.

The V call is TRBV2, the J call TRBJ2-7; D possibly corresponds to TRBD2 (5 bases). The CDR3 consists of 14 residues. Looked up from germline, CDR1 is SNHLY and CDR2 is FYNNEI. With 5 bases removed from V and 0 bases from J, the gap between germline ends came to 11 bases. CDR3 coding DNA: TGTGCCAGCAGTAGCCGGGGATACTCCTACGAGCAGTACTTC. It yields the protein CASSSRGYSYEQYF. Full variable domain (outside the CDR3, taken from reference TRBV2 and TRBJ2-7): EPEVTQTPSHQVTQMGQEVILRCVPISNHLYFYWYRQILGQKVEFLVSFYNNEISEKSEIFDDQFSVERPDGSNFTLKIRSTKLEDSAMYFCASSSRGYSYEQYFGPGTRLTVT.

This chain uses TRBV7-9 with TRBJ2-2, with TRBD2 identical over 10 bases. Germline lookup yields CDR1 SEHNR and CDR2 FQNEAQ (reference sequence). The CDR3 is 15 amino acids. The trim removed 2 bases at V and 5 bases at J, leaving 2 bases unmatched. The CDR3 loop reads CASSLSGRDTGELFF. The CDR3 coding sequence is TGTGCCAGCAGCTTAAGCGGGAGGGATACCGGGGAGCTGTTTTTT.

The chain combines TRBV4-1 with TRBJ1-1, with no clear D. Germline CDR1 and CDR2: MGHRA and YSYEKL. V shed 1 base and J shed 0 bases, with 15 bases lying between them. The CDR3 totals 17 residues. The CDR3 reads CASSQGVRPTMNTEAFF. For the CDR3, the DNA is TGCGCCAGCAGCCAAGGAGTCAGGCCTACCATGAACACTGAAGCTTTCTTT.